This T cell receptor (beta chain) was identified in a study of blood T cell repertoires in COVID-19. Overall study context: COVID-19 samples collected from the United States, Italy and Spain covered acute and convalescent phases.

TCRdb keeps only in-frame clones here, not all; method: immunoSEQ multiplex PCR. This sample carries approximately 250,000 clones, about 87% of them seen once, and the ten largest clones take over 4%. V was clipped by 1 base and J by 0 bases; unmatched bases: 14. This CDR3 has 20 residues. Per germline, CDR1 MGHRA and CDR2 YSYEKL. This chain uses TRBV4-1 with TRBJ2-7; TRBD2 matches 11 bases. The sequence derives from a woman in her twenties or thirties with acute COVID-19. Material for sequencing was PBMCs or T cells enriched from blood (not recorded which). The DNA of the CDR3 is TGCGCCAGCAGCCAAGTTAGTGGGACTAGCGGAGGGATTAGCTCCTACGAGCAGTACTTC. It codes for CASSQVSGTSGGISSYEQYF.